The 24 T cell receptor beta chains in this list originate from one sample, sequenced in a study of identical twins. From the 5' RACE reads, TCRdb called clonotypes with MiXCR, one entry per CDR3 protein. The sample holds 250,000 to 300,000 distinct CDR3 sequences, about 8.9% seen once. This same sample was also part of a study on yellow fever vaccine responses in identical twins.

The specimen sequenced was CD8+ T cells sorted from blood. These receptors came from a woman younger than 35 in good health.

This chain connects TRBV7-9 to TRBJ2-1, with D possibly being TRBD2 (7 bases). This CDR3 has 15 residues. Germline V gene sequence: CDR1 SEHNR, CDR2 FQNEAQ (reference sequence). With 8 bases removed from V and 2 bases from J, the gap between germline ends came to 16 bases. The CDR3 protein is CASGEGGPTYNEQFF. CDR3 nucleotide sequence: TGTGCCAGCGGAGAGGGGGGGCCCACCTACAATGAGCAGTTCTTC.

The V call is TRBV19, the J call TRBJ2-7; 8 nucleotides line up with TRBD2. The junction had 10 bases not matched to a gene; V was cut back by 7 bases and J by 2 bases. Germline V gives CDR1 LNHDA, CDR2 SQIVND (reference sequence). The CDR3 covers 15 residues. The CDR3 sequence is CASTPRGGETYEQYF. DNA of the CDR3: TGTGCCAGTACCCCTCGGGGGGGGGAGACCTACGAGCAGTACTTC.

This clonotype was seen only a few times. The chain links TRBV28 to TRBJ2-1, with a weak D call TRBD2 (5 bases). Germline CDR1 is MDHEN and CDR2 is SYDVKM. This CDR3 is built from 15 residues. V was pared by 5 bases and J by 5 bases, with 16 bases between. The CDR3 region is CASSPPGGWNNEQFF. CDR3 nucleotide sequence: TGTGCCAGCAGTCCCCCCGGAGGCTGGAACAATGAGCAGTTCTTC. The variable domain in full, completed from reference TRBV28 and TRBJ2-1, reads DVKVTQSSRYLVKRTGEKVFLECVQDMDHENMFWYRQDPGLGLRLIYFSYDVKMKEKGDIPEGYSVSREKKERFSLILESASTNQTSMYLCASSPPGGWNNEQFFGPGTRLTVL.

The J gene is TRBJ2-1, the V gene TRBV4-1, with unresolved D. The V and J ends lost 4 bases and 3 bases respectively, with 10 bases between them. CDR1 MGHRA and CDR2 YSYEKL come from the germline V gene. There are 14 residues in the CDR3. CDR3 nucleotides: TGCGCCAGCAGCCTGATATCGGGCTACAATGAGCAGTTCTTC. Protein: CASSLISGYNEQFF.

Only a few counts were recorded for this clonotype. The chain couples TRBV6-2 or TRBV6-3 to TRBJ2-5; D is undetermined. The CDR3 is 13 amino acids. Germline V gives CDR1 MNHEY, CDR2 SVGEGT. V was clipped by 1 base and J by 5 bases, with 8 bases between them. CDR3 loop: CASSYYPAETQYF. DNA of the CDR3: TGTGCCAGCAGTTACTACCCGGCGGAGACCCAGTACTTC.

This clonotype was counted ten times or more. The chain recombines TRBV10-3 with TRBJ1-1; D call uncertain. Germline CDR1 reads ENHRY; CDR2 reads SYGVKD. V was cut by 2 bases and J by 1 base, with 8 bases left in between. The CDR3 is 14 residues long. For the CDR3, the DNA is TGTGCCATCAGTGAGGTAACAGAGAACACTGAAGCTTTCTTT. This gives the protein CAISEVTENTEAFF.

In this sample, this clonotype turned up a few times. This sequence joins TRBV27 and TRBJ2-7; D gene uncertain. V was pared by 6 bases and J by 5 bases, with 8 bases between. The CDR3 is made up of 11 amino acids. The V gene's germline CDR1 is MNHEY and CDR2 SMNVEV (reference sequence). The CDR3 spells CASSSGNEQYF. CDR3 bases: TGTGCCAGCAGCTCAGGTAACGAGCAGTACTTC.

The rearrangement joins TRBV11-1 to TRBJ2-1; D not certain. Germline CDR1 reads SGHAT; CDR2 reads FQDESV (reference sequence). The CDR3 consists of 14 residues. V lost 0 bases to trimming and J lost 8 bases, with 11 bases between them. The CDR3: CASSLARIADEQFF. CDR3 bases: TGTGCCAGCAGCTTAGCGCGAATAGCCGATGAGCAGTTCTTC.

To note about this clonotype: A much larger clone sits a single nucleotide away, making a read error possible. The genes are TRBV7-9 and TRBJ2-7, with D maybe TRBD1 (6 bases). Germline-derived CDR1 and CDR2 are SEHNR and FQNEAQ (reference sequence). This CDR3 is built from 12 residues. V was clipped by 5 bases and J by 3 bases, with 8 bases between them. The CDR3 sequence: CASSTQGYEQYF. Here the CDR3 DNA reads TGTGCCAGCAGCACACAGGGCTACGAGCAGTACTTC. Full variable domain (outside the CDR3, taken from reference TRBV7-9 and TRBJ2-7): DTGVSQNPRHKITKRGQNVTFRCDPISEHNRLYWYRQTLGQGPEFLTYFQNEAQLEKSRLLSDRFSAERPKGSFSTLEIQRTEQGDSAMYLCASSTQGYEQYFGPGTRLTVT.

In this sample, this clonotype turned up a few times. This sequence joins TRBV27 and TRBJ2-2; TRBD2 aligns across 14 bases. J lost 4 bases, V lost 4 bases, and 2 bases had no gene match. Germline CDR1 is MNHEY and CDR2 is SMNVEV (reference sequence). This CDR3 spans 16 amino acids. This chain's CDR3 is CASSSGLAGVTGELFF. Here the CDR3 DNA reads TGTGCCAGCAGTTCGGGACTAGCGGGGGTCACCGGGGAGCTGTTTTTT.

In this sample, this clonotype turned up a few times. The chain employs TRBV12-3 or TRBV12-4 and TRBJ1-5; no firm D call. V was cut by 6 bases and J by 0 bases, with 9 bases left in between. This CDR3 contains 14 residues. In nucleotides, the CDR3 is TGTGCCAGCAGGCCACCTGATAGCAATCAGCCCCAGCATTTT. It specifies CASRPPDSNQPQHF.

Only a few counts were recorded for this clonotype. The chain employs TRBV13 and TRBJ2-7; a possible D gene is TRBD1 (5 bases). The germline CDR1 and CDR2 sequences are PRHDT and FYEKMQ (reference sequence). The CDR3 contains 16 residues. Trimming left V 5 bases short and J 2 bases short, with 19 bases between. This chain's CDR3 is CASSPNLSRTTYEQYF. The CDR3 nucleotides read TGTGCCAGCAGCCCCAACCTTTCCCGGACAACCTACGAGCAGTACTTC.

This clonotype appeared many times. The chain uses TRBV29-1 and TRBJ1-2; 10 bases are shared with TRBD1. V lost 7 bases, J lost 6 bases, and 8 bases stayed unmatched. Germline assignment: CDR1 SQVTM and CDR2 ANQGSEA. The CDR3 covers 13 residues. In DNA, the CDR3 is TGCAGCGCCCGGGGACAGGGGAGTGATGGCTACACCTTC. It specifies CSARGQGSDGYTF.

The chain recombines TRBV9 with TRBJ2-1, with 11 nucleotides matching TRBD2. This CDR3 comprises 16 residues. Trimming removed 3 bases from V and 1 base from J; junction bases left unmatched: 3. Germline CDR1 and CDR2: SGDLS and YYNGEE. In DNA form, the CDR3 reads TGTGCCAGCAGCGCTCTAGCGGGGGGTTCCTACAATGAGCAGTTCTTC. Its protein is CASSALAGGSYNEQFF.

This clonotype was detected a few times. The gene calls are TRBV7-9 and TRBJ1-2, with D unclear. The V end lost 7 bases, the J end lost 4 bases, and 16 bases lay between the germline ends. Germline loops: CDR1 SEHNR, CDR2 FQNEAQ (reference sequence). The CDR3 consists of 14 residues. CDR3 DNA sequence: TGTGCCAGCACCCTAGGAGACACCGGCTATGGCTACACCTTC. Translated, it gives CASTLGDTGYGYTF. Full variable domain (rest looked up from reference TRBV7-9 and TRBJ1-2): DTGVSQNPRHKITKRGQNVTFRCDPISEHNRLYWYRQTLGQGPEFLTYFQNEAQLEKSRLLSDRFSAERPKGSFSTLEIQRTEQGDSAMYLCASTLGDTGYGYTFGSGTRLTVV.

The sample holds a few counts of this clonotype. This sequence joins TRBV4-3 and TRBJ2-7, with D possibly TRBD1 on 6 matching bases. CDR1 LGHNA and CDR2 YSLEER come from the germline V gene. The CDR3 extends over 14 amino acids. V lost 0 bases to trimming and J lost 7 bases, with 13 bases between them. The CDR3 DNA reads TGCGCCAGCAGCCAAGACGGGAACAGGGAGGAGCAGTACTTC. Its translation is CASSQDGNREEQYF.

CDR3 protein: CATSDPDKNTGELFF. The CDR3 nucleotides read TGTGCCACCAGTGACCCGGACAAGAACACCGGGGAGCTGTTTTTT. The V call is TRBV24-1, the J call TRBJ2-2, with a possible D match to TRBD1 (5 bases). The V end lost 4 bases, the J end lost 1 base, and 9 bases lay between the germline ends. Germline loops: CDR1 KGHDR, CDR2 SFDVKD. There are 15 residues in the CDR3.

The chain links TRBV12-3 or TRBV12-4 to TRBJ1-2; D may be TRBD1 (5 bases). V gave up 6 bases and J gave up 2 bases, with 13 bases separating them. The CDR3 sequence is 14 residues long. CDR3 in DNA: TGTGCCAGCAGCCCCTCGAAGGGGAACTATGGCTACACCTTC. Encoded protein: CASSPSKGNYGYTF.

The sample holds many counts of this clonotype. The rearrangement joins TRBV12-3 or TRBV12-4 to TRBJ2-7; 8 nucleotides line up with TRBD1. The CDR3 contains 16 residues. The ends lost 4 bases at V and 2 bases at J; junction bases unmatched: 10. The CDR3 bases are TGTGCCAGCAGTTCACACCCGGGACAGGCGACCTACGAGCAGTACTTC. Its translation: CASSSHPGQATYEQYF.

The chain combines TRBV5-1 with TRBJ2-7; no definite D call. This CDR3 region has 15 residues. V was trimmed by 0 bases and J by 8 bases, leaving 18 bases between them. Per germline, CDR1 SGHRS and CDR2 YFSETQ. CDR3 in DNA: TGCGCCAGCAGCTTGGGAAACGGTCCCTACGAGAAGCAGTACTTC. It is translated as CASSLGNGPYEKQYF.

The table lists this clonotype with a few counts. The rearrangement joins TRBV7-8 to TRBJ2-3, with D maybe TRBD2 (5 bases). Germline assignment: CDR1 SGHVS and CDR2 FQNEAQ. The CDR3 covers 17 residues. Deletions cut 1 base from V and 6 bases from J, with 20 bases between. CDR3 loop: CASSLGHQPTSLDTQYF. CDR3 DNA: TGTGCCAGCAGCTTAGGCCACCAGCCTACTAGTTTGGATACGCAGTATTTT.

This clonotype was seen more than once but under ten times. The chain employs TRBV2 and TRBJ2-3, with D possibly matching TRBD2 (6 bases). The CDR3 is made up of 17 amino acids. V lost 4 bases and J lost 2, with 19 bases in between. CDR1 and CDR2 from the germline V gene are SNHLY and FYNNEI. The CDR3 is CASSGWGGDSITDTQYF. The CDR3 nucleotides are TGTGCCAGCAGTGGCTGGGGTGGGGACTCGATCACAGATACGCAGTATTTT.

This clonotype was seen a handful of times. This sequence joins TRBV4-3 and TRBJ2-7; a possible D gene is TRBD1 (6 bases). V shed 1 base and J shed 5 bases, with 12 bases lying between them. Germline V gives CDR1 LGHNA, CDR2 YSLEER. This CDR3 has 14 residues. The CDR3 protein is CASSQARGGNEQYF. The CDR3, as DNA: TGCGCCAGCAGCCAAGCCAGGGGTGGGAACGAGCAGTACTTC.

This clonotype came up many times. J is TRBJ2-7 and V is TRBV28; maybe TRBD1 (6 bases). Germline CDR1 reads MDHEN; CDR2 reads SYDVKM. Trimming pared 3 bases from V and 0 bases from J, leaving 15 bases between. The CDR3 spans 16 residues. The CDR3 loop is CASSLSRWDNSYEQYF. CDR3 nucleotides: TGTGCCAGCAGTTTGTCTCGCTGGGACAACTCCTACGAGCAGTACTTC.